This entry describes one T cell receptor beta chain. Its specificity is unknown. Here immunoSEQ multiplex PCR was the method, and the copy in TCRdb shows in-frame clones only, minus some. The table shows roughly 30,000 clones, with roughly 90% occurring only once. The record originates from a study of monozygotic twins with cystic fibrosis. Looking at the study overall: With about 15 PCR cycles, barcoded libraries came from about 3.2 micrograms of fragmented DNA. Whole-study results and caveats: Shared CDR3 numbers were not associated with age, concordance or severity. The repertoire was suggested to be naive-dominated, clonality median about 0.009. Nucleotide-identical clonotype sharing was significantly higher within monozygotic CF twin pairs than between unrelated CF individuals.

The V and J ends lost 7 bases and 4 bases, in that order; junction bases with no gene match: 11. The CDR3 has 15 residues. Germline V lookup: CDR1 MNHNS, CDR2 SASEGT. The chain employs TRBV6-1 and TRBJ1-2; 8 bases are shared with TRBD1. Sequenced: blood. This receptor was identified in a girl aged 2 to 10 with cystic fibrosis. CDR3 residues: CASTLPSGTGYGYTF. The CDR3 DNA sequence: TGTGCCAGCACTCTCCCTTCCGGGACAGGCTATGGCTACACCTTC.